The clone carrying this T cell receptor beta chain has ten or more counts. Its antigen is still unknown. This entry comes from a study of neurological immune-mediated disorders. Study findings and constraints: None of the CDR3 amino acid sequences found in expanded clones was shared across subjects. This suggests that the TCR-beta repertoires were private in all groups. The greatest degree of TCR clonal expansion was observed in HTLV-1-associated myelopathy, with the lowest in multiple sclerosis, below that of healthy controls.

TCRdb re-called the 5' RACE reads through MiXCR, storing one row per CDR3 protein. The sample yields approximately 86,000 distinct CDR3 sequences, approximately 2.4% seen once. This clonotype was obtained from a woman aged 30 to 39 with multiple sclerosis. Sequencing was carried out using PBMCs.

As DNA, the CDR3 is TGCAGTGCTGGACAGGGTAACTATGGCTACACCTTC. Amino acid sequence: CSAGQGNYGYTF. This rearrangement joins TRBV20-1 to TRBJ1-2; 8 nucleotides match TRBD1. The V gene's germline CDR1 is DFQATT and CDR2 SNEGSKA (reference sequence). The length of the CDR3 is 12 residues. The J segment lost 1 base and the V segment lost 5 bases, leaving 0 bases of the junction unmatched.